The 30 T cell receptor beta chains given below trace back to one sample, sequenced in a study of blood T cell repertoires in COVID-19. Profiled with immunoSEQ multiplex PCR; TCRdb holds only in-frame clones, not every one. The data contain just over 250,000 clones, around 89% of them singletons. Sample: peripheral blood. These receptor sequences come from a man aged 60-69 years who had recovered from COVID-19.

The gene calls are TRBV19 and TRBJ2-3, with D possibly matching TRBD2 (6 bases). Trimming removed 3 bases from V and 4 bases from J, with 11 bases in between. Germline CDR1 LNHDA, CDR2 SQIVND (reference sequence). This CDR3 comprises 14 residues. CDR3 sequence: CASSIGGRSDTQYF. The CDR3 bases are TGTGCCAGTAGTATCGGGGGTCGCTCAGATACGCAGTATTTT.

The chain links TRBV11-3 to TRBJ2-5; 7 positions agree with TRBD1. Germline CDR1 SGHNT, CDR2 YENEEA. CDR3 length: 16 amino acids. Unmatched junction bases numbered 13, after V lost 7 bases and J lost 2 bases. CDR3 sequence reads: CASNWPLGTDQETQYF. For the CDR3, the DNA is TGTGCCAGCAATTGGCCCTTGGGGACAGATCAAGAGACCCAGTACTTC.

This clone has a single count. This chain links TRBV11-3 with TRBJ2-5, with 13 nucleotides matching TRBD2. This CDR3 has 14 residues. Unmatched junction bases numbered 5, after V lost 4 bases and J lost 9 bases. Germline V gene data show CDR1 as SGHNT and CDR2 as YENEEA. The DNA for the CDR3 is TGTGCCAGCAGCTCGCAAGGGACTAGCGGGGCCCAGTACTTC. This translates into CASSSQGTSGAQYF.

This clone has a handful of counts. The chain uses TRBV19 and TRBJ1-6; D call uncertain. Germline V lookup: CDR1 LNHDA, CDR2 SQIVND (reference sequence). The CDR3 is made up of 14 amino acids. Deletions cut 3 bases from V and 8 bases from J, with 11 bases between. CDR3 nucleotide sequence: TGTGCCAGTAGTATCCCGAACAGTTATTCACCCCTCCACTTT. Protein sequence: CASSIPNSYSPLHF.

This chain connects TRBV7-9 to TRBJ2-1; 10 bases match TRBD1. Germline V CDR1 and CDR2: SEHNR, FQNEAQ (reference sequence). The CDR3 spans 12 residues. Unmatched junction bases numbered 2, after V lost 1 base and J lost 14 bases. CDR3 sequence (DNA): TGTGCCAGCAGCTTAGTGACAGGGGGCAAGTTCTTC. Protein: CASSLVTGGKFF. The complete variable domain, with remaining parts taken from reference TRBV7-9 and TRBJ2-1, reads DTGVSQNPRHKITKRGQNVTFRCDPISEHNRLYWYRQTLGQGPEFLTYFQNEAQLEKSRLLSDRFSAERPKGSFSTLEIQRTEQGDSAMYLCASSLVTGGKFFGPGTRLTVL.

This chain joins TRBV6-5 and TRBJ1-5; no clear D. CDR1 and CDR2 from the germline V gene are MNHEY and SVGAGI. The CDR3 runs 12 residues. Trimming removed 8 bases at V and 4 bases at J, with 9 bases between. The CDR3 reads CASSWENQPQHF. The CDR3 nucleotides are TGTGCCAGCTCGTGGGAGAATCAGCCCCAGCATTTT.

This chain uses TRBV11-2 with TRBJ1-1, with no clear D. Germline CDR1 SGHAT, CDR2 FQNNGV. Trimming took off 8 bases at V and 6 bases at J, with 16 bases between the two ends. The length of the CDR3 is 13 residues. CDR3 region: CASGPGVLSEAFF. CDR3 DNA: TGTGCCAGCGGGCCGGGAGTTCTTTCTGAAGCTTTCTTT.

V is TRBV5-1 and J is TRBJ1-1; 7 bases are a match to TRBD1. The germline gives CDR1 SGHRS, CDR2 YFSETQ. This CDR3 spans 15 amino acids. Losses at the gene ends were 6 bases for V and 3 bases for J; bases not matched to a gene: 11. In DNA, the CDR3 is TGCGCCAGCAAGGTCAGGGGGTATGGGGACACTGAAGCTTTCTTT. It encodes CASKVRGYGDTEAFF.

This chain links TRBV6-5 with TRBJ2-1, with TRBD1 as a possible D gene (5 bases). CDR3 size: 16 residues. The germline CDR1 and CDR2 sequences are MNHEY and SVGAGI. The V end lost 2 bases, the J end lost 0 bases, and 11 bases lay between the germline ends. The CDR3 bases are TGTGCCAGCAGTTACGGGGCGGAACCCTCCTACAATGAGCAGTTCTTC. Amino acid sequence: CASSYGAEPSYNEQFF.

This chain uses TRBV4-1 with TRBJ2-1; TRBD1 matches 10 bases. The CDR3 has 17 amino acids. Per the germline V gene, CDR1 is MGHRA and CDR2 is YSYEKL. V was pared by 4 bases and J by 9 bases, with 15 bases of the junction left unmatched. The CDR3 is CASSPTLGGQGLGEQFF. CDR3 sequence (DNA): TGCGCCAGCAGCCCCACCCTCGGGGGACAGGGGTTAGGTGAGCAGTTCTTC.

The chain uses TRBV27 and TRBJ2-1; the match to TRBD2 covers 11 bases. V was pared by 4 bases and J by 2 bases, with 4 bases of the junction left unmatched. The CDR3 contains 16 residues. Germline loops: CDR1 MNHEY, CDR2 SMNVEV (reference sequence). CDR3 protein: CASSSLSGGAYNEQFF. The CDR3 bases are TGTGCCAGCAGTTCGCTTAGCGGGGGGGCCTACAATGAGCAGTTCTTC.

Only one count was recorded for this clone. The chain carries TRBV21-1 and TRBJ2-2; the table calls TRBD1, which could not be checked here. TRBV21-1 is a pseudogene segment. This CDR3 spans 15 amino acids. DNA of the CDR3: TGTGCCACCGCGCAGGGCAGGGGGCTAACCGGGGAGCTGTTTTTT. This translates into CATAQGRGLTGELFF.

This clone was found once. The CDR3 protein is CASSRGSSSGANVLTF. Here the CDR3 DNA reads TGTGCCAGCAGCAGGGGTTCATCCTCTGGGGCCAACGTCCTGACTTTC. This chain uses TRBV7-3 with TRBJ2-6, with D possibly being TRBD1 (5 bases). This CDR3 spans 16 amino acids. The V and J ends lost 5 bases and 0 bases respectively, with 11 bases between them. CDR1 SGHTA and CDR2 FQGTGA come from the germline V gene.

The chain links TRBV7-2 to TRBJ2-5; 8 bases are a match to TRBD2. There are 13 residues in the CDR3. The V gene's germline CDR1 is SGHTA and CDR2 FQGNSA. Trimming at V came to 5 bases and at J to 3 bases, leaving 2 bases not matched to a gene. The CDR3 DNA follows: TGTGCCAGCAGCGGTAGCGGGGAAGAGACCCAGTACTTC. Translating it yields CASSGSGEETQYF.

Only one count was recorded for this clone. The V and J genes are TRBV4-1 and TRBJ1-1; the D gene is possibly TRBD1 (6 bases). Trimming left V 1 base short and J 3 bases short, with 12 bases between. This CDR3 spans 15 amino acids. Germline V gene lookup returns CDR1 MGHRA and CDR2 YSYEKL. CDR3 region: CASSQVDRGYTEAFF. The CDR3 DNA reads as TGCGCCAGCAGCCAAGTGGACAGAGGATACACTGAAGCTTTCTTT.

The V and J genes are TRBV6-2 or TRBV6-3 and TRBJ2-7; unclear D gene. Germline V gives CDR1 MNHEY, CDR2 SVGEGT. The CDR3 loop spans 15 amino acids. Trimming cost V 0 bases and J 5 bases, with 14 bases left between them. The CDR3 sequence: CASSYSRVLVHEQYF. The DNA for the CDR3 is TGTGCCAGCAGTTACTCGAGAGTTCTGGTGCACGAGCAGTACTTC.

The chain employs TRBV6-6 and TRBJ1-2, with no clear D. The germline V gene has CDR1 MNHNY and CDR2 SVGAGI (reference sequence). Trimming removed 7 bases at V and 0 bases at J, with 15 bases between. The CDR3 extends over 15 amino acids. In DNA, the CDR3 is TGTGCCAGCACCATTAGCCCGTCCACTAACTATGGCTACACCTTC. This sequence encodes CASTISPSTNYGYTF.

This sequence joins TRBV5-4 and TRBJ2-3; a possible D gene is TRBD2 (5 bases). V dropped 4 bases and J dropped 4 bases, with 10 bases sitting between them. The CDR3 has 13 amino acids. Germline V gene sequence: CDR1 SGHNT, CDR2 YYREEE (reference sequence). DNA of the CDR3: TGTGCCAGCAGCCCCCCGGGGTCAGATACGCAGTATTTT. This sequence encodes CASSPPGSDTQYF. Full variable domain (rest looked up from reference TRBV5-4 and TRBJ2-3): ETGVTQSPTHLIKTRGQQVTLRCSSQSGHNTVSWYQQALGQGPQFIFQYYREEENGRGNFPPRFSGLQFPNYSSELNVNALELDDSALYLCASSPPGSDTQYFGPGTRLTVL.

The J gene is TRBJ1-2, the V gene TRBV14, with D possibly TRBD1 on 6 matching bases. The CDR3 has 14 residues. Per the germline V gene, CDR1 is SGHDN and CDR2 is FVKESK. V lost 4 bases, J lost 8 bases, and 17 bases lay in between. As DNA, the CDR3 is TGTGCCAGCAGCCCGGGGCAGGGGAGAAGCGGCTACACCTTC. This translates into CASSPGQGRSGYTF.

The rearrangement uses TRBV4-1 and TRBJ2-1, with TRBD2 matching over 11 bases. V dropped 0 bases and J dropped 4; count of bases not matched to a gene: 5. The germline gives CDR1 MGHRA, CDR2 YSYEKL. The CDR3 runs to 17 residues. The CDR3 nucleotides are TGCGCCAGCAGCCAAGAGTTAGCGGGGGGGCGTTACAATGAGCAGTTCTTC. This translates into CASSQELAGGRYNEQFF.

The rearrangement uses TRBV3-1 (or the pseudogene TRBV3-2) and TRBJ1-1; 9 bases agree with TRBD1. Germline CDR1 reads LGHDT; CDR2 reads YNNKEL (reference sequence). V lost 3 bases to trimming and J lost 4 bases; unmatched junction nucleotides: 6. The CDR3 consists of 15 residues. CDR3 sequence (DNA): TGTGCCAGCAGCCACCGACAGGGGGGATTCACTGAAGCTTTCTTT. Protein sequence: CASSHRQGGFTEAFF.

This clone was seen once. In nucleotides, the CDR3 is TGTGCCAGCAGTAGCCCGGGACTACTCAATGAGCAGTTCTTC. Translated, it gives CASSSPGLLNEQFF. The chain employs TRBV6-5 and TRBJ2-1; 7 bases agree with TRBD2. CDR3 length: 14 amino acids. J gave up 6 bases and V 5 bases, and 7 bases lay outside the gene matches. The V gene's germline CDR1 is MNHEY and CDR2 SVGAGI.

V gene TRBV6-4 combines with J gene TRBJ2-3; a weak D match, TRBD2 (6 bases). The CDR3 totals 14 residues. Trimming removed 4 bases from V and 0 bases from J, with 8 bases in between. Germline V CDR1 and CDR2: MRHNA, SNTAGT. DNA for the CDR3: TGTGCCAGCAGTGGGCGGGGTAGCACAGATACGCAGTATTTT. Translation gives CASSGRGSTDTQYF.

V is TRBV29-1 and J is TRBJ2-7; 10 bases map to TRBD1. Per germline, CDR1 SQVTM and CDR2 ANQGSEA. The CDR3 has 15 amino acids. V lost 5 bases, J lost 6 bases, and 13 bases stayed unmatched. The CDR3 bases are TGCAGCGTTCAAGGGAGGGGGACAGGGGTATTCGAGCAGTACTTC. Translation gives CSVQGRGTGVFEQYF.

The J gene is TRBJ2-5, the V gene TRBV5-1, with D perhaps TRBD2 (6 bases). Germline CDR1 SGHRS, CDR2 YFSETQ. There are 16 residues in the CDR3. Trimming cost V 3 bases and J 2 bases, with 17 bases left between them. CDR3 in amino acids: CASSSHLGGGQETQYF. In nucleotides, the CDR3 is TGCGCCAGCAGCTCCCACTTAGGCGGAGGGCAAGAGACCCAGTACTTC.

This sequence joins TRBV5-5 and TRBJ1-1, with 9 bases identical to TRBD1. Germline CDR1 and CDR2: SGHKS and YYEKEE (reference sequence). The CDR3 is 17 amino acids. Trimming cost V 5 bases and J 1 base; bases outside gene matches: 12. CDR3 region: CASRFGTGNRGNTEAFF. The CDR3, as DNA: TGTGCCAGCAGGTTCGGGACAGGGAATCGGGGGAACACTGAAGCTTTCTTT.

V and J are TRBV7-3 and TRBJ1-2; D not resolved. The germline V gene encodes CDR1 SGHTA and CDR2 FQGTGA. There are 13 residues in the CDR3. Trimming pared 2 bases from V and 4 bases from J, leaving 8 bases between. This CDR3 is CASSLEGRYGYTF. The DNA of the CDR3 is TGTGCCAGCAGCTTAGAGGGCCGCTATGGCTACACCTTC.

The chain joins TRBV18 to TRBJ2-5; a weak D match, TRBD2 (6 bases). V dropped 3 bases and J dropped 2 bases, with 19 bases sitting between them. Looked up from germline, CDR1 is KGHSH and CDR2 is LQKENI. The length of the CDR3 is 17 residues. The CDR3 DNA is TGTGCCAGCTCACCCCAAAGCGGAGGGGTTTCTCAAGAGACCCAGTACTTC. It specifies CASSPQSGGVSQETQYF.

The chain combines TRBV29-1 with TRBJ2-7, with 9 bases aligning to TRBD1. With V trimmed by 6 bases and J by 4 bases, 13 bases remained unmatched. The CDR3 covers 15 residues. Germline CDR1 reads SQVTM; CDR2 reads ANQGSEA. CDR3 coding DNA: TGCAGCGTCAGAAGGACGGGGACAGGGACATACGAGCAGTACTTC. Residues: CSVRRTGTGTYEQYF.

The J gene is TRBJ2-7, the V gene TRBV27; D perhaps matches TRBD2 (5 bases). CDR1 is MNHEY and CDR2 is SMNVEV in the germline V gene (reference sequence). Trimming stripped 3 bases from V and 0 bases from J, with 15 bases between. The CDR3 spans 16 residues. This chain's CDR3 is CASSLNERSSSYEQYF. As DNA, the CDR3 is TGTGCCAGCAGTTTGAACGAGCGGTCGAGCTCCTACGAGCAGTACTTC.